This is a list of T cell receptor beta chains from one sample in a study of T and B cells in COVID-19 patients. TCRdb independently ran MiXCR on the multiplex PCR reads; one entry per CDR3 protein. The data hold around 6,200 distinct CDR3 sequences, with 33% observed a single time. Specimen: blood. Receptors were obtained from a human donor with active COVID-19. The CDR3 runs from the conserved cysteine through the conserved F or W. A D gene is named only where the DNA matches it firmly. Expanded clones are given a class, and other clones once, few, many or no size at all.

>few|TRBV6-2/TRBV6-3|TRBJ2-5|TRBD2
TGTGCCAGCAGTTACCGGAAGTTAGCGGGAAGAGACGAAAAAGAGACCCAGTACTTC
CASSYRKLAGRDEKETQYF
>NA|TRBV20-1|TRBJ2-1|NA
TGCAGTGCTAGATGGGCCCGGGTGGGTGAGCAGTTCTTC
CSARWARVGEQFF
>medium-sized|TRBV5-5|TRBJ2-1|TRBD2
TGTGCCAGCAGCGTGGGACTAGCCGGAAGGGTAGAGCAGTTCTTC
CASSVGLAGRVEQFF
>NA|TRBV5-3|TRBJ2-3|NA
TGCGCCAGCAGCTTGGCCGCGGCAGATACGCAGTATTTT
CASSLAAADTQYF
>NA|TRBV20-1|TRBJ1-2|TRBD1
TGCAGTGCCTTAACCCAGGGGGTATATGGCTACACCTTC
CSALTQGVYGYTF
>NA|TRBV7-6|TRBJ2-7|NA
TGTGCCAGCAGCTTAGTCATTGCCTCTCACGAGCAGTACTTC
CASSLVIASHEQYF
>NA|TRBV6-5|TRBJ2-3|NA
TGTGCCAGCAGTTCATCTTATAGCACAGATACGCAGTATTTT
CASSSSYSTDTQYF
>few|TRBV6-2/TRBV6-3|TRBJ2-2|NA
TGTGCCAGCAGTTACTTCCGAGGGACCGCGAACACCGGGGAGCTGTTTTTT
CASSYFRGTANTGELFF
>NA|TRBV20-1|TRBJ1-3|NA
TGCAGTGCTATCGGGACGGGAAACACCATATATTTT
CSAIGTGNTIYF
>few|TRBV5-5|TRBJ2-2|TRBD2
TGTGCCAGCAGCTTGGGGGGGACTACCGCCGGGGGGGAGCTGTTTTTT
CASSLGGTTAGGELFF
>NA|TRBV20-1|TRBJ1-6|TRBD1
TGCAGTGCTAGAGAGTCAGAGGGGGCCTATTCACCCCTCCACTTT
CSARESEGAYSPLHF
>NA|TRBV27|TRBJ2-5|TRBD2
TGTGCCAGCAGTTTCCGGGATGGGGGGGTGGCCGACCTTCAAGAGACCCAGTACTTC
CASSFRDGGVADLQETQYF
>NA|TRBV7-9|TRBJ2-3|NA
TGTGCCAGCAGCGCCTCGTTTTACGGGCCAAGCACAGATACGCAGTATTTT
CASSASFYGPSTDTQYF
>medium-sized|TRBV18|TRBJ2-1|TRBD1
TGTGCCAGCTCACCGGACAGGAGCAATGAGCAGTTCTTC
CASSPDRSNEQFF
>medium-sized|TRBV30|TRBJ1-1|NA
TGTGCCCTCCTCGGGGGCTCTCCTCGCACTGAAGCTTTCTTT
CALLGGSPRTEAFF
>medium-sized|TRBV19|TRBJ2-1|TRBD2
TGTGCCAGTAGTATCCGGCTAGCGGGGAATGACAATGAGCAGTTCTTC
CASSIRLAGNDNEQFF
>few|TRBV14|TRBJ1-1|NA
TGTGCCAGCAGCCTACTGGGGGTGAACACTGAAGCTTTCTTT
CASSLLGVNTEAFF
>NA|TRBV6-5|TRBJ2-7|TRBD2
TGTGCCAGCAGTTACCAGGGACTAGCGGGAGTCGACGAGCAGTACTTC
CASSYQGLAGVDEQYF
>NA|TRBV20-1|TRBJ2-7|NA
TGCAGTGCTGGCCCCTACGAGCAGTACTTC
CSAGPYEQYF
>few|TRBV11-2|TRBJ1-6|NA
TGTGCCAGCAGCTTAGGGGAAGGGAATTCACCCCTCCACTTT
CASSLGEGNSPLHF
>few|TRBV6-2/TRBV6-3|TRBJ1-3|NA
TGTGCCAGCAGCCTAAACGGCGTAGGAGGAAACACCATATATTTT
CASSLNGVGGNTIYF
>medium-sized|TRBV6-1|TRBJ2-7|NA
TGTGCCAGCAGTGAAAGCCTAGCGCCCTACGAGCAGTACTTC
CASSESLAPYEQYF
>medium-sized|TRBV19|TRBJ2-2|TRBD2
TGTGCCAGTAGTATACATGGACTAGGAAAACGAACCGGGGAGCTGTTTTTT
CASSIHGLGKRTGELFF
>NA|TRBV27|TRBJ2-7|NA
TGTGCCAGCAGAACCTCAGGGGACTACGAGCAGTACTTC
CASRTSGDYEQYF
>NA|TRBV20-1|TRBJ2-6|NA
TGCAGTGCTAGAGATCCGACGGGAACTTCCTCTGGGGCCAACGTCCTGACTTTC
CSARDPTGTSSGANVLTF